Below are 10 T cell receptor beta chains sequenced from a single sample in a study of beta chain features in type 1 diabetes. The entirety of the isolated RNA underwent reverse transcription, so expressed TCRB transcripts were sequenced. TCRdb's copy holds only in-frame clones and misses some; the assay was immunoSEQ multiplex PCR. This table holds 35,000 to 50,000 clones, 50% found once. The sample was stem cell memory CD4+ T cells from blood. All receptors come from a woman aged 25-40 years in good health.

Here the CDR3 DNA reads TGTGCCAGCAGTCCCCTGACAGGGGATAGTAGCTACACCTTC. This sequence encodes CASSPLTGDSSYTF. The chain recombines TRBV28 with TRBJ1-2; TRBD1 matches 8 bases. Germline V gene sequence: CDR1 MDHEN, CDR2 SYDVKM. The CDR3 totals 14 residues. The junction had 11 bases not matched to a gene; V was cut back by 5 bases and J by 9 bases.

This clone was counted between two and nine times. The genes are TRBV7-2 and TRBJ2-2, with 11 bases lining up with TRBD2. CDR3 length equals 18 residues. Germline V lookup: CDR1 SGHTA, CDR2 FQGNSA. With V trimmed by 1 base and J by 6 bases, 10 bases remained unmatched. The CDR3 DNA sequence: TGTGCCAGCAGCTTAGTCACGGGACTAGCGGCCCCTCCCGGGGAGCTGTTTTTT. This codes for CASSLVTGLAAPPGELFF.

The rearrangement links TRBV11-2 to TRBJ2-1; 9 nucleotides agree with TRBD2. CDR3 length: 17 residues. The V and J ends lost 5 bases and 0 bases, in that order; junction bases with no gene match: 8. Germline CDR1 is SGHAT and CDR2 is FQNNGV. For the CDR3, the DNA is TGTGCCAGCAGCGTCGGACTAGCGTCGAGCTCCTACAATGAGCAGTTCTTC. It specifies CASSVGLASSSYNEQFF. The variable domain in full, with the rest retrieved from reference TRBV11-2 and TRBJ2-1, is EAGVAQSPRYKIIEKRQSVAFWCNPISGHATLYWYQQILGQGPKLLIQFQNNGVVDDSQLPKDRFSAERLKGVDSTLKIQPAKLEDSAVYLCASSVGLASSSYNEQFFGPGTRLTVL.

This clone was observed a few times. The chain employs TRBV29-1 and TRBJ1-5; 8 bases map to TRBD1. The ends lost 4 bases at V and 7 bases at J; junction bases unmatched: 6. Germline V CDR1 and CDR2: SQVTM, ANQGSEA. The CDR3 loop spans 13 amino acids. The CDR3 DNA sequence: TGCAGCGTTGGGTCAGGGGGCGGACAGCCCCAGCATTTT. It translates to CSVGSGGGQPQHF.

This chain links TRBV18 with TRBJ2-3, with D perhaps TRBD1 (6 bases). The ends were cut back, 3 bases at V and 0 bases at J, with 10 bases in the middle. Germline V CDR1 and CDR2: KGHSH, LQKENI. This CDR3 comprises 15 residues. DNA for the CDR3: TGTGCCAGCTCACCGTCTAGGGGGAGCACAGATACGCAGTATTTT. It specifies CASSPSRGSTDTQYF.

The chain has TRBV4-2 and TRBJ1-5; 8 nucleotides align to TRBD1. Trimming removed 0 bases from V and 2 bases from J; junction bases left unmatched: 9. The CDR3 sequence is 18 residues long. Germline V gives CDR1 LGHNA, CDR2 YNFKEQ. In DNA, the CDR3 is TGTGCCAGCAGCCAAGAGACAGGGGATTGGTATCGCAATCAGCCCCAGCATTTT. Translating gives CASSQETGDWYRNQPQHF.

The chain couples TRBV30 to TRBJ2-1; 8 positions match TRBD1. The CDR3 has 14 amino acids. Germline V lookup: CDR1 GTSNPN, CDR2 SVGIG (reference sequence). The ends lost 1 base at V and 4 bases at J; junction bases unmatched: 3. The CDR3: CAWSGTGTYNEQFF. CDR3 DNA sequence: TGTGCCTGGAGTGGGACAGGGACGTACAATGAGCAGTTCTTC.

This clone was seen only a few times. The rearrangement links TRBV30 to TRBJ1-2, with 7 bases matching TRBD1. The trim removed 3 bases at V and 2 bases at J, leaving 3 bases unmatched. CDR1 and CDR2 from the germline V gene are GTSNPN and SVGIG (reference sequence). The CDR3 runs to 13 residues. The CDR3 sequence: CAWSEGQNYGYTF. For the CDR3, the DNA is TGTGCCTGGAGCGAGGGACAGAACTATGGCTACACCTTC.

CDR3 sequence reads: CESGTRQNNEQFF. The CDR3 region has the DNA TGTGAAAGTGGGACTAGACAAAACAATGAGCAGTTCTTC. J is TRBJ2-1 and V is TRBV28; TRBD2 matches 8 bases. The CDR3 spans 13 residues. Per germline, CDR1 MDHEN and CDR2 SYDVKM.

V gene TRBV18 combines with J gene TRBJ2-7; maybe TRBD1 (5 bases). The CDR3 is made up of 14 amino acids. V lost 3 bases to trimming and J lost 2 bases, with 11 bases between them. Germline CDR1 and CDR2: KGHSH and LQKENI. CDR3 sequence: CASSPASRAYEQYF. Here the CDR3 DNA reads TGTGCCAGCTCACCCGCGAGCAGGGCCTACGAGCAGTACTTC.